This T cell receptor beta chain was sequenced for a study of blood T cell repertoires in COVID-19. Living in about two dozen US areas, the participants were between roughly 18 and 95 years of age. Self-reported history from a screening survey and questionnaire set each donor's cohort. This table comes from immunoSEQ multiplex PCR, and its TCRdb copy is limited to in-frame clones, with some not included. The table includes some 330,000 clones, 86% detected once. This clone was detected once. V gave up 5 bases and J gave up 2 bases, with 13 bases separating them. The CDR3 totals 14 residues. Germline V gene data show CDR1 as MGHRA and CDR2 as YSYEKL.

Sequencing input: PBMCs or T cells enriched from blood (not recorded which). The clonotype comes from a young man who had recovered from COVID-19. The V call is TRBV4-1, the J call TRBJ2-7; weak D call: TRBD1 (8 bases). DNA of the CDR3: TGCGCCAGCAGCTACAGGGGGGGTACCTACGAGCAGTACTTC. Its translation is CASSYRGGTYEQYF.